What follows are 15 T cell receptor beta chains derived from one specimen sequenced in a study of T cells in localized non-small cell lung cancer. Produced via immunoSEQ multiplex PCR; TCRdb's table is partial and in-frame only. This repertoire shows some 25,000 clones, about 91% found once; its top ten account for about 4.4%. The sample consisted of peripheral blood, taken before any cancer treatment. These receptors all stem from a female donor at least 60 years old with stage II squamous cell lung carcinoma.

J is TRBJ1-4 and V is TRBV19; 7 nucleotides match TRBD1. In germline, CDR1 is LNHDA, CDR2 SQIVND (reference sequence). This CDR3 has 15 residues. The V and J ends lost 6 bases and 3 bases, in that order; junction bases with no gene match: 7. The CDR3 DNA reads as TGTGCCAGTAGCCTGGAGGGGGCTGCTAATGAAAAACTGTTTTTT. Translation gives CASSLEGAANEKLFF.

The chain couples TRBV19 to TRBJ2-3; 7 nucleotides agree with TRBD1. CDR1 and CDR2 from the germline V gene are LNHDA and SQIVND (reference sequence). The J segment lost 0 bases and the V segment lost 5 bases, leaving 5 bases of the junction unmatched. The CDR3 sequence is 15 residues long. The chain's CDR3 is CASSRQGSSTDTQYF. CDR3 nucleotide sequence: TGTGCCAGTAGTCGACAGGGTTCTAGCACAGATACGCAGTATTTT.

This clone was seen only a few times. The J gene is TRBJ2-1, the V gene TRBV2; D might be TRBD1 (5 bases). With 4 bases removed from V and 4 bases from J, the gap between germline ends came to 8 bases. The germline V gene encodes CDR1 SNHLY and CDR2 FYNNEI. This CDR3 spans 13 amino acids. This CDR3 is CASSGDSYNEQFF. CDR3 coding DNA: TGTGCCAGCAGTGGAGACAGTTACAATGAGCAGTTCTTC.

V and J are TRBV5-8 and TRBJ1-6; D call uncertain. Trimming took off 0 bases at V and 2 bases at J, with 12 bases between the two ends. The CDR3 covers 17 residues. Per the germline V gene, CDR1 is SGHTS and CDR2 is YDEGEE. CDR3 in DNA: TGTGCCAGCAGCTTGGTGGGCCGAACGGCCTATAATTCACCCCTCCACTTT. Residues: CASSLVGRTAYNSPLHF.

The chain has TRBV25-1 and TRBJ2-1; TRBD2 is a possible D gene (6 bases). This CDR3 has 14 residues. Germline V CDR1 and CDR2: MGHDK, SYGVNS. V was cut by 5 bases and J by 0 bases, with 8 bases left in between. This CDR3 reads CASSRGSSYNEQFF. The CDR3 DNA reads as TGTGCCAGCAGTCGGGGGAGCTCCTACAATGAGCAGTTCTTC.

The chain recombines TRBV18 with TRBJ2-5; 10 bases are shared with TRBD2. CDR3 size: 16 residues. After removal of 3 bases from V and 5 bases from J, the junction contained 9 bases not matched to a gene. Germline CDR1 KGHSH, CDR2 LQKENI. CDR3 loop: CASSPRASGGRETQYF. The CDR3 DNA reads TGTGCCAGCTCACCCCGGGCTAGCGGGGGCCGGGAGACCCAGTACTTC.

The CDR3 sequence is CASSPTAGGSYEQYF. The CDR3 nucleotides read TGTGCCAGCTCACCAACGGCAGGGGGATCCTACGAGCAGTACTTC. J is TRBJ2-7 and V is TRBV18, with 7 bases lining up with TRBD1. Germline V CDR1 and CDR2: KGHSH, LQKENI. This CDR3 comprises 15 residues. The V and J ends lost 2 bases and 1 base, in that order; junction bases with no gene match: 5.

The genes are TRBV7-9 and TRBJ2-5; TRBD2 aligns across 10 bases. The junction had 4 bases not matched to a gene; V was cut back by 5 bases and J by 4 bases. Germline V gene lookup returns CDR1 SEHNR and CDR2 FQNEAQ (reference sequence). The CDR3 extends over 14 amino acids. The CDR3 sequence is CASSDRLAGETQYF. For the CDR3, the DNA is TGTGCCAGCAGCGATAGACTAGCGGGAGAGACCCAGTACTTC.

This rearrangement joins TRBV5-4 to TRBJ2-5, with 8 bases fitting TRBD1. TRBJ2-7 matches the DNA end more closely, so the J call is doubtful. CDR1 SGHNT and CDR2 YYREEE come from the germline V gene (reference sequence). CDR3 length: 15 amino acids. The CDR3 nucleotides are TGTGCCAGCAGCTTACTGACAGGGGACACCTACGAGCAGTACTTC. Protein sequence: CASSLLTGDTYEQYF.

This clone was seen only once. V and J are TRBV10-3 and TRBJ1-2; no clear D gene. There are 13 residues in the CDR3. V lost 2 bases and J lost 0, with 4 bases in between. Germline CDR1 reads ENHRY; CDR2 reads SYGVKD. The CDR3 coding sequence is TGTGCCATCAGTGAGGGGGCTAACTATGGCTACACCTTC. Encoded protein: CAISEGANYGYTF.

The chain couples TRBV23-1 to TRBJ2-3; D not certain. TRBV23-1 is designated an ORF whose function remains uncertain. This CDR3 is built from 11 residues. With 7 bases removed from V and 2 bases from J, the gap between germline ends came to 4 bases. The CDR3 is CASIPTDTQYF. The CDR3 coding sequence is TGCGCCAGCATCCCCACAGATACGCAGTATTTT.

V is TRBV2 and J is TRBJ2-2; D is uncertain. This CDR3 has 15 amino acids. V lost 8 bases and J 4 bases, leaving 17 bases between the germline ends. CDR1 is SNHLY, CDR2 FYNNEI, per germline. CDR3 residues: CASVYAYSFTGELFF. CDR3 in DNA: TGTGCCAGCGTCTACGCGTACAGCTTCACCGGGGAGCTGTTTTTT.

The gene calls are TRBV6-5 and TRBJ2-5; 14 bases match TRBD2. The V and J ends lost 2 bases and 9 bases, in that order; junction bases with no gene match: 5. Germline lookup yields CDR1 MNHEY and CDR2 SVGAGI. The CDR3 is 15 amino acids. CDR3 protein: CASSYGGLAGAAQYF. For the CDR3, the DNA is TGTGCCAGCAGTTACGGGGGACTAGCGGGAGCGGCCCAGTACTTC.

The chain uses TRBV4-1 and TRBJ2-3, with TRBD2 as a possible D gene (6 bases). The germline V gene encodes CDR1 MGHRA and CDR2 YSYEKL. Trimming took 1 base from V and 10 from J, leaving 18 bases between them. The CDR3 consists of 15 residues. This CDR3 is CASSQGREVLAAQYF. In DNA, the CDR3 is TGCGCCAGCAGCCAAGGGAGGGAAGTCTTGGCGGCGCAGTATTTT.

The CDR3 is CASSPTRQEPNSPLHF. The CDR3 DNA is TGTGCCAGCAGCCCCACACGACAGGAGCCAAATTCACCCCTCCACTTT. The V and J genes are TRBV7-9 and TRBJ1-6, with a weak D call TRBD1 (6 bases). V was shortened by 5 bases and J by 7 bases, with 18 bases between the two germline ends. The germline V gene encodes CDR1 SEHNR and CDR2 FQNEAQ (reference sequence). The CDR3 runs 16 residues.